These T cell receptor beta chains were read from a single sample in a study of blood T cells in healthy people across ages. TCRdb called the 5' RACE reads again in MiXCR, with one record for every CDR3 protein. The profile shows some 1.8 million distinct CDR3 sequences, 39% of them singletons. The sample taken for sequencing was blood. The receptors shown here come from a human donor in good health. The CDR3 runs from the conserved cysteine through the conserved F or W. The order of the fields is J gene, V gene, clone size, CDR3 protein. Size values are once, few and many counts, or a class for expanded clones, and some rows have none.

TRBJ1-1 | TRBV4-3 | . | CASSQEIEREAFF
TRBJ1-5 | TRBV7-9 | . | CASSLAYGTGGSNQPQHF
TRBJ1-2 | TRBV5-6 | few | CASSSQGAGGYTF
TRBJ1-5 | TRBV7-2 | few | CASSQSYNQPQHF
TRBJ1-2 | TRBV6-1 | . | CASSVYRADGYTF
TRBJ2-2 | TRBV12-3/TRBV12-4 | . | CASSSFGGRTLTGELFF
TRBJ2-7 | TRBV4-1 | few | CASSQVRTSPSYEQYF
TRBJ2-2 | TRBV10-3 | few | CAISLQEDTGELFF
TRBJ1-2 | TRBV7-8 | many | CASSFGKVNYGYTF
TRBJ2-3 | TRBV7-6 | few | CASSLYSDSGGTDTQYF
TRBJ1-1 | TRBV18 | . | CASSGLTATEAFF
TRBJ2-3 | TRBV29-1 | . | CSVEKFDRGRTDTQYF
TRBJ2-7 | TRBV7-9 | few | CASSPSAWYEQYF
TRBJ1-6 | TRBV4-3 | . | CASSQDTGTGGSPLHF
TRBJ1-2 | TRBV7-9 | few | CASSPYSTANYGYTF
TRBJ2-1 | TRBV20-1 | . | CSAREVHNEQFF
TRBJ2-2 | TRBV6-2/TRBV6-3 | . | CASSYRGTYLARDTNTGELFF
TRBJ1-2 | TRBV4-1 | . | CASKSLRMNYGYTF
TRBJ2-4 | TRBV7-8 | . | CASSSQGGGGNEQYF
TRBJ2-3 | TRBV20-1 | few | CSARDRSENTDTQYF
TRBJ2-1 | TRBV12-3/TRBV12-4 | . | CASSSRIAGLYNEQFF
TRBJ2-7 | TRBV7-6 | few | CASSLEGVRNEQYF
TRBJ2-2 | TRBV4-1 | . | CASSQDPTGWITGELFF
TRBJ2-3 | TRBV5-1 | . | CASRSRLAADTQYF
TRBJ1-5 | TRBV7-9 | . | CASSLIGNSNQPQHF
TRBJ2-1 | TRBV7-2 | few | CASSSLSGGSTGRVFNEQFF
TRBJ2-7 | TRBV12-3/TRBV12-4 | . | CASSLPGQGQIVSYEQHF
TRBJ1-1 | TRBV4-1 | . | CASSQLDRGRAEAFF
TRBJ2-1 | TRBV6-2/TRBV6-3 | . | CASSYSQGLQFF
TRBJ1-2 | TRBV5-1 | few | CASSLGYRYSNYGYTF
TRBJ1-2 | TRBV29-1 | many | CSVVTGGSSYGYTF
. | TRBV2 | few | CASSDLPGTQYF
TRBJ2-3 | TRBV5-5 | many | CASSLAARTDTQYF
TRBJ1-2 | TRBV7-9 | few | CASSLDREFNYGYTF
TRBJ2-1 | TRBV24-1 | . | CATSDFGGLAGNSYNEQFF
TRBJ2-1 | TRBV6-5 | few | CASSYSFAEFSYNEQFF
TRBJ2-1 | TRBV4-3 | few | CASSPGPADSYNEQFF
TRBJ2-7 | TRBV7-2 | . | CASSSNGGQGIYEQYF
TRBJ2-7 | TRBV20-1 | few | CSARGVHRGHRNYEQYF
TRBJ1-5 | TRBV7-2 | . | CASSQGAEYQPQHF
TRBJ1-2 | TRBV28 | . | CASRTGGDYGYTF
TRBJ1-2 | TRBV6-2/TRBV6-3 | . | CASSYSGQARYGYTF
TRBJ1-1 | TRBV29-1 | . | CSVSGTTSGGTEAFF
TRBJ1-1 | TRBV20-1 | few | CSARNIVAEAFF
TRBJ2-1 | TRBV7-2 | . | CASSLDRVFYNEQFF
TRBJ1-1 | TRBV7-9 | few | CASSLNVRGFNTEAFF
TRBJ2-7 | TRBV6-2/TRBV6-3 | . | CASRPGTGDYEQYF
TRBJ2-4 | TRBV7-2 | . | CASTQGPQNIQYF
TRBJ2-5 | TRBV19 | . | CASSTNRGLETQYF
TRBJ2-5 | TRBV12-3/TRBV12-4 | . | CASSLKSVWGETQYF
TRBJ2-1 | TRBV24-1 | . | CATSESGTPNNEQFF
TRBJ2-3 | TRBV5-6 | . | CASNPRRGSTDTQYF